These 4 T cell receptor beta chains originate from one sample sequenced in a study of CD8 T cells in Susac syndrome. Random hexamers were used to reverse transcribe an amount of roughly 0.45 to 1 ug RNA. TCRdb re-called the immunoSEQ multiplex PCR reads through MiXCR, storing one row per CDR3 protein. The profile shows 200,000 to 250,000 distinct CDR3 sequences, approximately 95% of them singletons. Sequenced: CD4+ T cells from PBMCs. Receptor source: a human donor with multiple sclerosis.

V is TRBV3-1 and J is TRBJ1-6, with D maybe TRBD1 (6 bases). Germline V CDR1 and CDR2: LGHDT, YNNKEL (reference sequence). CDR3 length equals 16 residues. Trimming removed 7 bases at V and 6 bases at J, with 19 bases between. CDR3 nucleotides: TGTGCCAGCAACCAGAGGGGGGGGCGTGGTAATTCACCCCTCCACTTT. Its protein product is CASNQRGGRGNSPLHF.

The V and J genes are TRBV25-1 and TRBJ1-4, with no clear D. CDR3 length equals 11 residues. Trimming cost V 7 bases and J 6 bases, with 6 bases left between them. Germline lookup yields CDR1 MGHDK and CDR2 SYGVNS. The CDR3 nucleotides read TGTGCCAGCATCCGGGATGAAAAACTGTTTTTT. Its translation: CASIRDEKLFF.

The chain is built from TRBV6-5 and TRBJ2-5; 7 positions match TRBD1. The CDR3 is 14 residues long. J was trimmed by 5 bases and V by 2 bases; bases with no gene match: 5. The germline gives CDR1 MNHEY, CDR2 SVGAGI. The CDR3 loop is CASSYLTTGETQYF. The CDR3 coding sequence is TGTGCCAGCAGTTACCTGACGACAGGGGAGACCCAGTACTTC.

The chain carries TRBV27 and TRBJ2-1, with 8 bases identical to TRBD2. Looked up from germline, CDR1 is MNHEY and CDR2 is SMNVEV (reference sequence). This CDR3 has 15 residues. V shed 5 bases and J 6 bases; nucleotides not matched to a gene: 9. The CDR3 is CASSRASGSINEQFF. Here the CDR3 DNA reads TGTGCCAGCAGTCGAGCTAGCGGGTCCATCAATGAGCAGTTCTTC.